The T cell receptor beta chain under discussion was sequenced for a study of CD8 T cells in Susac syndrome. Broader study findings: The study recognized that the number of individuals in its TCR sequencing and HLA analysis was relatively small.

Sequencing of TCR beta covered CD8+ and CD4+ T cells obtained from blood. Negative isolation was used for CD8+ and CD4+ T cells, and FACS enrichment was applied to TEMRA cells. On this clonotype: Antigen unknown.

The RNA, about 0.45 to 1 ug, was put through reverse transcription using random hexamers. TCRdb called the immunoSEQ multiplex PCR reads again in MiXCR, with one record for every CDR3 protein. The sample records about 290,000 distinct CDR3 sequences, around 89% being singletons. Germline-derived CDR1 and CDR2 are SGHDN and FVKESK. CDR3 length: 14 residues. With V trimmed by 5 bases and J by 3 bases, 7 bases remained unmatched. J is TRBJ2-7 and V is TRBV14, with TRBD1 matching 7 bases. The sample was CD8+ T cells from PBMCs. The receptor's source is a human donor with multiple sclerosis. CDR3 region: CASSRPGQLYEQYF. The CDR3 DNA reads TGTGCCAGCAGCAGGCCGGGACAGCTCTACGAGCAGTACTTC.